This T cell receptor beta chain was captured by sequencing in a study of T cell repertoires in ileal Crohn's disease. Study in general: Median disease duration was nearly eight years; 35% smoked at surgery. From the surgical specimen's inflamed ileum, biopsies were taken as M0.

Time point denoted: inflamed ileum from the surgical specimen. Comments on this clone: Its target is unknown.

Study observations and caveats: Mucosal expansions were suggested to be mainly CD8 T cells.

Libraries were prepared by immunoSEQ multiplex PCR; TCRdb keeps only in-frame clonotypes and omits some of them. The sample yields over 15,000 clones, roughly 90% seen once. Sequencing was carried out using ileal tissue. The TCR originated in an adult with Crohn's disease.

The CDR3 loop is CAWSVPEGTQYF. Here the CDR3 DNA reads TGTGCCTGGAGTGTACCCGAGGGGACCCAGTACTTC. The chain recombines TRBV30 with TRBJ2-5; TRBD2 is a possible D gene (5 bases). This CDR3 has 12 amino acids. The V end was cut by 0 bases, the J end by 7 bases, with 9 bases between. Per germline, CDR1 GTSNPN and CDR2 SVGIG (reference sequence).